The 4 T cell receptor beta chains reported below all come from one sample, sequenced in a study of radiation and T cells in renal cell carcinoma. Time point: blood 2 weeks post-SBRT. Treatment of the sample: 15 Gy SBRT to primary tumor, nephrectomy 4 weeks later. Assay: immunoSEQ multiplex PCR; the TCRdb copy retains only in-frame clones and omits some. The table includes more than 95,000 clones, around 85% detected once. The sequencing used blood, collected from a patient whose treatment included radiotherapy and nephrectomy. These receptors came from a man aged 50 or older with renal cell carcinoma.

This chain connects TRBV10-3 to TRBJ2-3, with 10 bases matching TRBD2. The CDR3 sequence is 15 residues long. Germline loops: CDR1 ENHRY, CDR2 SYGVKD. V lost 8 bases, J lost 8 bases, and 13 bases stayed unmatched. CDR3 loop: CAIEGSGGGDTTQYF. CDR3 nucleotides: TGTGCCATCGAGGGGAGCGGGGGGGGCGACACTACGCAGTATTTT.

The CDR3 DNA is TGCGCCAGCAGCCTGGGGGACAGGAAGTTCTATGGCTACACCTTC. It codes for CASSLGDRKFYGYTF. The chain combines TRBV5-1 with TRBJ1-2; TRBD1 agrees at 8 bases. V trimming: 4 bases; J trimming: 4 bases; junction bases outside the gene matches: 9. Germline-derived CDR1 and CDR2 are SGHRS and YFSETQ. The CDR3 contains 15 residues.

The chain has TRBV5-1 and TRBJ1-2; D gene ambiguous. This CDR3 is 14 amino acids long. The V and J ends lost 0 bases and 5 bases respectively, with 11 bases between them. CDR1 is SGHRS and CDR2 is YFSETQ in the germline V gene. Here the CDR3 reads CASSLASAGYGYTF. The CDR3, as DNA: TGCGCCAGCAGCTTGGCCTCGGCTGGTTATGGCTACACCTTC. Full variable domain (outside the CDR3, taken from reference TRBV5-1 and TRBJ1-2): KAGVTQTPRYLIKTRGQQVTLSCSPISGHRSVSWYQQTPGQGLQFLFEYFSETQRNKGNFPGRFSGRQFSNSRSEMNVSTLELGDSALYLCASSLASAGYGYTFGSGTRLTVV.

The chain links TRBV28 to TRBJ1-1; maybe TRBD1 (5 bases). The CDR3 has 14 residues. CDR1 is MDHEN and CDR2 is SYDVKM in the germline V gene. V lost 6 bases, J lost 3 bases, and 14 bases lay in between. This CDR3 reads CASRTGDRYTEAFF. CDR3 in DNA: TGTGCCAGCAGGACTGGGGACCGCTACACTGAAGCTTTCTTT.